The 11 T cell receptor beta chains below all came from one sample that was sequenced in a study of graft-versus-host responses after intestinal transplantation. Antigen specificity for these receptors is unknown. TCRdb keeps only in-frame clones here, not all; method: immunoSEQ multiplex PCR. The sample holds 130,000 or so clones; around 90% are singletons and the top ten take approximately 0.17%. The sample was unstimulated CD4+ T cells sorted from spleen or lymph node cells, taken before intestinal transplant. The receptors were sampled from a human donor who received an intestinal transplant.

The chain links TRBV5-6 to TRBJ2-5; possible D gene TRBD1, 6 bases. Germline CDR1 SGHDT, CDR2 YYEEEE. This CDR3 comprises 13 residues. The V end lost 0 bases, the J end lost 6 bases, and 9 bases lay between the germline ends. DNA of the CDR3: TGTGCCAGCAGCTTGGGTCAGGGGCAGACCCAGTACTTC. Its translation: CASSLGQGQTQYF. The full variable domain, with the rest looked up from reference TRBV5-6 and TRBJ2-5, is DAGVTQSPTHLIKTRGQQVTLRCSPKSGHDTVSWYQQALGQGPQFIFQYYEEEERQRGNFPDRFSGHQFPNYSSELNVNALLLGDSALYLCASSLGQGQTQYFGPGTRLLVL.

The chain uses TRBV9 and TRBJ2-7; 8 positions match TRBD1. Germline loops: CDR1 SGDLS, CDR2 YYNGEE. The CDR3 covers 18 residues. The J segment lost 0 bases and the V segment lost 0 bases, leaving 11 bases of the junction unmatched. This CDR3 is CASSVAWLDRGPSYEQYF. CDR3 sequence (DNA): TGTGCCAGCAGCGTAGCGTGGTTAGACAGGGGCCCCTCCTACGAGCAGTACTTC.

This clone was detected a few times. This rearrangement joins TRBV4-1 to TRBJ2-2; D gene unclear. In germline, CDR1 is MGHRA, CDR2 YSYEKL. This CDR3 is 13 amino acids long. Between the trimmed V and J ends, which lost 0 bases and 2 bases, there was a span of 1 base. The CDR3 coding sequence is TGCGCCAGCAGCCAAGAAAACACCGGGGAGCTGTTTTTT. Its translation is CASSQENTGELFF.

The rearrangement links TRBV4-1 to TRBJ1-4; no reliable D call. The CDR3 has 12 amino acids. Germline assignment: CDR1 MGHRA and CDR2 YSYEKL. V was shortened by 0 bases and J by 8 bases, with 4 bases between the two germline ends. The DNA of the CDR3 is TGCGCCAGCAGCCAAGATCACGAAAAACTGTTTTTT. Translated, it gives CASSQDHEKLFF.

The genes are TRBV5-4 and TRBJ2-7, with unresolved D. The CDR3 spans 12 residues. V gave up 2 bases and J gave up 2 bases, with 5 bases separating them. The V gene's germline CDR1 is SGHNT and CDR2 YYREEE (reference sequence). The DNA of the CDR3 is TGTGCCAGCAGCTTTGACCCCTACGAGCAGTACTTC. It yields the protein CASSFDPYEQYF.

The CDR3 DNA is TGTGCCAGCAGCGCTCAGGGAGGGTTCGCCGGGGAGCTGTTTTTT. Protein: CASSAQGGFAGELFF. The chain carries TRBV9 and TRBJ2-2; 7 nucleotides match TRBD2. Germline lookup yields CDR1 SGDLS and CDR2 YYNGEE. CDR3 length: 15 amino acids. The ends lost 3 bases at V and 6 bases at J; junction bases unmatched: 8. The variable domain in full, with the rest retrieved from reference TRBV9 and TRBJ2-2, is DSGVTQTPKHLITATGQRVTLRCSPRSGDLSVYWYQQSLDQGLQFLIQYYNGEERAKGNILERFSAQQFPDLHSELNLSSLELGDSALYFCASSAQGGFAGELFFGEGSRLTVL.

This chain joins TRBV6-1 and TRBJ2-1; the D is unclear. Germline-derived CDR1 and CDR2 are MNHNS and SASEGT. Trimming removed 4 bases at V and 0 bases at J, with 13 bases between. The CDR3 sequence is 16 residues long. The CDR3 region is CASSASGGSSYNEQFF. In DNA form, the CDR3 reads TGTGCCAGCAGTGCCTCCGGCGGAAGCTCCTACAATGAGCAGTTCTTC.

The genes are TRBV4-2 and TRBJ1-3; D is unresolved. The CDR3 loop spans 16 amino acids. The germline gives CDR1 LGHNA, CDR2 YNFKEQ. V was shortened by 1 base and J by 0 bases, with 10 bases between the two germline ends. The CDR3 coding sequence is TGTGCCAGCAGCCAAGCCGGACGGTCCTCTGGAAACACCATATATTTT. Translation gives CASSQAGRSSGNTIYF.

This clone was recorded once. The chain recombines TRBV7-9 with TRBJ2-5, with TRBD1 identical over 10 bases. The CDR3 is 14 residues long. CDR1 is SEHNR, CDR2 FQNEAQ, per germline (reference sequence). With 3 bases clipped from V and 3 bases from J, the junction kept 1 base outside the gene matches. CDR3 sequence (DNA): TGTGCCAGCAGCTTGGGACAGGGGAAAGAGACCCAGTACTTC. Translation gives CASSLGQGKETQYF.

The genes are TRBV7-6 and TRBJ2-1; D perhaps matches TRBD1 (7 bases). CDR3 length: 15 residues. Germline assignment: CDR1 SGHVS and CDR2 FNYEAQ. V was clipped by 5 bases and J by 3 bases, with 14 bases between them. As DNA, the CDR3 is TGTGCCAGCAGCCTCGGCGGGACAGTCTACAATGAGCAGTTCTTC. The encoded protein is CASSLGGTVYNEQFF.

The chain carries TRBV6-1 and TRBJ1-4, with D possibly TRBD1 on 6 matching bases. The length of the CDR3 is 13 residues. Germline-derived CDR1 and CDR2 are MNHNS and SASEGT. V was shortened by 2 bases and J by 11 bases, with 12 bases between the two germline ends. CDR3 residues: CASSETGYGKLFF. The CDR3 coding sequence is TGTGCCAGCAGTGAAACAGGGTATGGGAAACTGTTTTTT.